The table lists the clone carrying this T cell receptor (beta chain) with a count of one. These data are taken from a study of control samples from healthy donors and cancer patients. V was shortened by 1 base and J by 3 bases, with 1 base between the two germline ends. Germline CDR1 reads WSHSY; CDR2 reads SAAADI. The CDR3 is 11 amino acids. Produced via immunoSEQ multiplex PCR; TCRdb's table is partial and in-frame only. This repertoire shows under 200,000 clones, around 96% found once; its top ten account for just over 1%. The sample consisted of blood. The clonotype comes from a woman aged 25 to 45 in good health. The V and J genes are TRBV10-2 and TRBJ2-7; D is uncertain. CDR3 in DNA: TGCGCCAGCAGTGAGTTCTACGAGCAGTACTTC. The encoded protein is CASSEFYEQYF.